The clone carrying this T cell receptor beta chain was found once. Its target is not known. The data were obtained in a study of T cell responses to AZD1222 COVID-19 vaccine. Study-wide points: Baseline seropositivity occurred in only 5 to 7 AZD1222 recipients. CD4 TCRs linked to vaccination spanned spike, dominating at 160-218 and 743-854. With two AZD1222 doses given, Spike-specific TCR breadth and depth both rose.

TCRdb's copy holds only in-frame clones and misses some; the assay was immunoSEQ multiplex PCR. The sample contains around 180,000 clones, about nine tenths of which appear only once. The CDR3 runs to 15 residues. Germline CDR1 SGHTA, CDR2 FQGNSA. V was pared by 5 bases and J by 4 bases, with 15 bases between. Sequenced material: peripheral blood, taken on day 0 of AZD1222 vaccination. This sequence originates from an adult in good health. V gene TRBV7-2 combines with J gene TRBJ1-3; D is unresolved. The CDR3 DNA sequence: TGTGCCAGCAGCCCTCAGACTAGGAAAGGAAACACCATATATTTT. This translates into CASSPQTRKGNTIYF.